The 18 T cell receptor beta chains reported below all come from one sample, sequenced in a study of blood T cell repertoires in COVID-19. The table came from immunoSEQ multiplex PCR; TCRdb's copy has only in-frame clones and leaves some out. The sample records 75,000 to 95,000 clones, over 70% being singletons. Material: peripheral blood. The receptors derive from a human donor in a cohort sampled during active COVID-19.

The J gene is TRBJ2-5, the V gene TRBV4-1, with 7 bases fitting TRBD1. V lost 4 bases to trimming and J lost 2 bases; unmatched junction nucleotides: 4. The germline V gene encodes CDR1 MGHRA and CDR2 YSYEKL. CDR3 length equals 14 residues. This chain's CDR3 is CASSLRQGQETQYF. Written as DNA, the CDR3 is TGCGCCAGCAGCCTACGACAGGGTCAAGAGACCCAGTACTTC.

This rearrangement joins TRBV28 to TRBJ2-7, with 7 nucleotides matching TRBD2. CDR1 and CDR2 (germline): MDHEN, SYDVKM. V was pared by 5 bases and J by 4 bases, with 8 bases of the junction left unmatched. The CDR3 sequence is 14 residues long. CDR3 loop: CASSLAAIIYEQYF. The CDR3 region has the DNA TGTGCCAGCAGTCTAGCGGCGATCATATACGAGCAGTACTTC.

The chain has TRBV28 and TRBJ2-7; TRBD1 matches 7 bases. V was clipped by 8 bases and J by 2 bases; unmatched bases: 9. CDR3 length: 14 residues. CDR1 is MDHEN, CDR2 SYDVKM, per germline. This chain's CDR3 is CASLPGTETYEQYF. The DNA of the CDR3 is TGTGCCAGCTTGCCAGGGACAGAGACCTACGAGCAGTACTTC.

The V gene is TRBV27, the J gene TRBJ2-7, with D possibly being TRBD2 (6 bases). V lost 6 bases to trimming and J lost 6 bases, with 15 bases between them. Germline lookup yields CDR1 MNHEY and CDR2 SMNVEV (reference sequence). The CDR3 runs 13 residues. The CDR3: CASSPEGFSEQYF. CDR3 DNA: TGTGCCAGCAGCCCGGAGGGGTTTAGCGAGCAGTACTTC.

The chain has TRBV7-9 and TRBJ2-6; D gene ambiguous. V was trimmed by 11 bases and J by 0 bases, leaving 11 bases between them. This CDR3 comprises 14 residues. Germline values: CDR1 SEHNR, CDR2 FQNEAQ (reference sequence). CDR3 in amino acids: CAVRHHSGANVLTF. In DNA, the CDR3 is TGTGCCGTTCGACACCACTCTGGGGCCAACGTCCTGACTTTC.

The gene calls are TRBV28 and TRBJ2-1, with D maybe TRBD2 (5 bases). Germline V gene lookup returns CDR1 MDHEN and CDR2 SYDVKM. Deletions cut 3 bases from V and 0 bases from J, with 12 bases between. This CDR3 contains 16 residues. CDR3 nucleotides: TGTGCCAGCAGTTTGCCCCAGCGGACCTCCTACAATGAGCAGTTCTTC. Translating it yields CASSLPQRTSYNEQFF. Together with reference TRBV28 and TRBJ2-1, the CDR3 gives the full variable domain: DVKVTQSSRYLVKRTGEKVFLECVQDMDHENMFWYRQDPGLGLRLIYFSYDVKMKEKGDIPEGYSVSREKKERFSLILESASTNQTSMYLCASSLPQRTSYNEQFFGPGTRLTVL.

This clone was recorded only once. The V gene is TRBV11-2, the J gene TRBJ2-1, with 15 bases aligning to TRBD2. From germline, CDR1 is SGHAT and CDR2 FQNNGV. Trimming took 4 bases from V and 1 from J; bases not matched to a gene: 8. The CDR3 sequence is 19 residues long. The DNA for the CDR3 is TGTGCCAGCAGCTCGGGACTAGCGGGGGGTTGGGGATCCTACAATGAGCAGTTCTTC. It specifies CASSSGLAGGWGSYNEQFF.

The chain has TRBV4-1 and TRBJ2-7; 8 nucleotides align to TRBD2. Germline CDR1 MGHRA, CDR2 YSYEKL. CDR3 length: 16 residues. The J segment lost 3 bases and the V segment lost 0 bases, leaving 7 bases of the junction unmatched. The CDR3 DNA follows: TGCGCCAGCAGCCAAGATCCCCGGGAGGGGTACTACGAGCAGTACTTC. Protein product: CASSQDPREGYYEQYF.

V gene TRBV9 combines with J gene TRBJ2-1; 7 bases are a match to TRBD2. The germline CDR1 and CDR2 sequences are SGDLS and YYNGEE. Germline trimming cut 0 bases from V and 2 bases from J; bases unmatched to any gene: 5. The CDR3 is 16 residues long. As DNA, the CDR3 is TGTGCCAGCAGCGTAGACAGCGGGGAAACCTACAATGAGCAGTTCTTC. Encoded protein: CASSVDSGETYNEQFF.

The V gene is TRBV3-1 (or the pseudogene TRBV3-2), the J gene TRBJ1-1; the D gene is possibly TRBD1 (5 bases). Trimming shortened V by 2 bases and J by 4 bases, and 8 bases separated the two germline ends. From germline, CDR1 is LGHDT and CDR2 YNNKEL (reference sequence). There are 13 residues in the CDR3. In nucleotides, the CDR3 is TGTGCCAGCAGCCAACAGGGATCCACTGAAGCTTTCTTT. As protein: CASSQQGSTEAFF.

The chain couples TRBV7-9 to TRBJ2-7; 9 bases align to TRBD2. CDR3 length: 15 residues. V lost 7 bases to trimming and J lost 4 bases; unmatched junction nucleotides: 11. Germline CDR1 and CDR2: SEHNR and FQNEAQ (reference sequence). The DNA for the CDR3 is TGTGCCAGCACCACCCCCCCTAGCGGGACTTACGAGCAGTACTTC. Its translation: CASTTPPSGTYEQYF.

The CDR3: CASSQDYGAGVLTDTQYF. CDR3 sequence (DNA): TGCGCCAGCAGCCAAGATTACGGGGCGGGAGTTTTAACAGATACGCAGTATTTT. J is TRBJ2-3 and V is TRBV4-1; 7 positions match TRBD2. The germline V gene encodes CDR1 MGHRA and CDR2 YSYEKL. J was trimmed by 3 bases and V by 0 bases; bases with no gene match: 12. The CDR3 is 18 amino acids.

The chain links TRBV7-2 to TRBJ2-2; the D gene is possibly TRBD1 (5 bases). Germline V CDR1 and CDR2: SGHTA, FQGNSA. Trimming cost V 4 bases and J 7 bases, with 13 bases left between them. There are 14 residues in the CDR3. In DNA form, the CDR3 reads TGTGCCAGCAGCTCCCCCGACAGATTCGGGGAGCTGTTTTTT. Protein sequence: CASSSPDRFGELFF.

In this sample, this clone turned up once. The chain's CDR3 is CASSQGTHNEQFF. The CDR3 nucleotides are TGTGCCAGCAGCCAGGGGACTCACAATGAGCAGTTCTTC. The rearrangement links TRBV3-1 (or the pseudogene TRBV3-2) to TRBJ2-1, with a tentative D call TRBD2 (6 bases). The germline gives CDR1 LGHDT, CDR2 YNNKEL (reference sequence). V was pared by 3 bases and J by 5 bases, with 8 bases between. The CDR3 runs 13 residues.

The chain couples TRBV28 to TRBJ2-3; D might be TRBD2 (5 bases). V gave up 6 bases and J gave up 1 base, with 20 bases separating them. Germline V CDR1 and CDR2: MDHEN, SYDVKM. This CDR3 is 17 amino acids long. DNA for the CDR3: TGTGCCAGCAGGGTCCTGGTGGGTGGGGAGCGCACAGATACGCAGTATTTT. This translates into CASRVLVGGERTDTQYF.

The chain joins TRBV6-5 to TRBJ1-1, with TRBD1 matching 8 bases. Germline V gene data show CDR1 as MNHEY and CDR2 as SVGAGI. With 7 bases clipped from V and 1 base from J, the junction kept 5 bases outside the gene matches. This CDR3 contains 14 residues. DNA for the CDR3: TGTGCCAGCAACAGGGGGATCCCGAACACTGAAGCTTTCTTT. It codes for CASNRGIPNTEAFF.

As regards this clone: This specimen includes other DNA sequences encoding the same CDR3. The chain is built from TRBV28 and TRBJ1-4; a weak D match, TRBD1 (5 bases). The CDR3 has 14 amino acids. Germline V CDR1 and CDR2: MDHEN, SYDVKM. Trimming removed 4 bases from V and 0 bases from J, with 6 bases in between. The CDR3 nucleotides read TGTGCCAGCAGTTCGGGGGCAACTAATGAAAAACTGTTTTTT. Its translation is CASSSGATNEKLFF.

The chain couples TRBV5-4 to TRBJ2-7, with 7 bases lining up with TRBD1. The CDR3 covers 16 residues. The trim removed 0 bases at V and 4 bases at J, leaving 10 bases unmatched. CDR1 is SGHNT, CDR2 YYREEE, per germline (reference sequence). The CDR3 coding sequence is TGTGCCAGCAGCTTGGCAGAGGGGGCGCCCCAGTACGAGCAGTACTTC. Translation: CASSLAEGAPQYEQYF.